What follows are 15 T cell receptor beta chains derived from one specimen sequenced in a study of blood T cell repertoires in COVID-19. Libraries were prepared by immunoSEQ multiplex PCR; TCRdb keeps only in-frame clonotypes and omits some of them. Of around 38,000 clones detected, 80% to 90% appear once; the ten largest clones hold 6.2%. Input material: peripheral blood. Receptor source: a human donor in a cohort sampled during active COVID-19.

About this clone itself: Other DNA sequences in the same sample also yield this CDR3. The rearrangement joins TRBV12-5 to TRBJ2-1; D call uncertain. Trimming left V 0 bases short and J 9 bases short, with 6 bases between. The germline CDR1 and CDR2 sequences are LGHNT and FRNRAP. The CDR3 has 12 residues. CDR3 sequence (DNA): TGTGCTAGTGGTTTGGTACGGAGTGAGCAGTTCTTC. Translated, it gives CASGLVRSEQFF. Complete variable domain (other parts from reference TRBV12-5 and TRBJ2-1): DARVTQTPRHKVTEMGQEVTMRCQPILGHNTVFWYRQTMMQGLELLAYFRNRAPLDDSGMPKDRFSAEMPDATLATLKIQPSEPRDSAVYFCASGLVRSEQFFGPGTRLTVL.

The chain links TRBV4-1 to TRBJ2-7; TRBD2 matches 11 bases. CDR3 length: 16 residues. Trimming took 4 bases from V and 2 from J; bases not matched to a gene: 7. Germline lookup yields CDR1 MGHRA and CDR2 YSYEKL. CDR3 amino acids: CASSRLGTSGPYEQYF. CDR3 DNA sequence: TGCGCCAGCAGCCGCCTCGGGACTAGCGGTCCCTACGAGCAGTACTTC.

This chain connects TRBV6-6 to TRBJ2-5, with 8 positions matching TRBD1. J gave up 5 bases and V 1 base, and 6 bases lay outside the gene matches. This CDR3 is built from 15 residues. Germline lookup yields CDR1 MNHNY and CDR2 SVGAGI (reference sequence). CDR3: CASSYLTGVQETQYF. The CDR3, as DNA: TGTGCCAGCAGTTACTTGACAGGGGTGCAGGAGACCCAGTACTTC.

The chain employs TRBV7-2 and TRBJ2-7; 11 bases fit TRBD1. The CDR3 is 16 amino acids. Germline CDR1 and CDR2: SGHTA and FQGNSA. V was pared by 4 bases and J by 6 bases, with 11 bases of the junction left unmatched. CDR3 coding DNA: TGTGCCAGCAGCTCCCAACCGGGACAGGGGGTGAGCGAGCAGTACTTC. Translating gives CASSSQPGQGVSEQYF.

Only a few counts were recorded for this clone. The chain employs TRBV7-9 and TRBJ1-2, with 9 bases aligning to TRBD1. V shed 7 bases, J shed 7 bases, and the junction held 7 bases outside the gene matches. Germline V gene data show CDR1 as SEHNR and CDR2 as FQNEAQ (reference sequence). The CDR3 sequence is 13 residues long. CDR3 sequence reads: CASTSGDRAGYTF. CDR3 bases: TGTGCCAGCACCTCCGGGGACAGGGCTGGCTACACCTTC.

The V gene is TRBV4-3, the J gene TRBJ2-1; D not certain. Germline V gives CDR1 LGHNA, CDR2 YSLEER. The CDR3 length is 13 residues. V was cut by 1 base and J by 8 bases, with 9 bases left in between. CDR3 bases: TGCGCCAGCAGCCAAGGGGCAGTATATGAGCAGTTCTTC. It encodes CASSQGAVYEQFF.

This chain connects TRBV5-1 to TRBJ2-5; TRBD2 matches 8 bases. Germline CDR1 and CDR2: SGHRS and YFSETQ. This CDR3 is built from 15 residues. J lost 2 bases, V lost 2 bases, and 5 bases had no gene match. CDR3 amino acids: CASSLSGGTQETQYF. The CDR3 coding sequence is TGCGCCAGCAGCTTAAGCGGGGGAACTCAAGAGACCCAGTACTTC.

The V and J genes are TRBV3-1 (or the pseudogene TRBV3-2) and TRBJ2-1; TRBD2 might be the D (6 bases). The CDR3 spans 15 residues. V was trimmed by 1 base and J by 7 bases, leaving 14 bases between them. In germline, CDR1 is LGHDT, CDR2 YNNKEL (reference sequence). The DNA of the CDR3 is TGTGCCAGCAGCCAAGGACTAGGGGACTCAAATGAGCAGTTCTTC. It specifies CASSQGLGDSNEQFF.

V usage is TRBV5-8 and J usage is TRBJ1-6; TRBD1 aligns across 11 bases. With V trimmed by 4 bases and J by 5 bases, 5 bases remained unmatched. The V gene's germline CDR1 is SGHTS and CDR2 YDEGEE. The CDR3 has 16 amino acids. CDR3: CASSLGQGGHNSPLHF. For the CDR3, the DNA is TGTGCCAGCAGCCTGGGACAGGGGGGACATAATTCACCCCTCCACTTT.

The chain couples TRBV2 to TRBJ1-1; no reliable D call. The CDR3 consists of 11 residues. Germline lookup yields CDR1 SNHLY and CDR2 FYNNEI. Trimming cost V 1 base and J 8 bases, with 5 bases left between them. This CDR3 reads CASSEDGEAFF. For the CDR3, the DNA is TGTGCCAGCAGTGAAGACGGGGAAGCTTTCTTT.

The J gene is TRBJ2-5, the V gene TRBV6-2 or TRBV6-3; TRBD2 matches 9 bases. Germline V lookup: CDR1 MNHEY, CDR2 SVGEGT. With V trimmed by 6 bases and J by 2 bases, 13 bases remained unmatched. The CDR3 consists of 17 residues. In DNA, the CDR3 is TGTGCCAGCAGCCTCGGTAGCGGGAGATACCCTCAAGAGACCCAGTACTTC. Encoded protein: CASSLGSGRYPQETQYF.

In DNA, the CDR3 is TGTGCCAGCAGAATACGCGACAGCCATCAGCCCCAGCATTTT. It is translated as CASRIRDSHQPQHF. The J gene is TRBJ1-5, the V gene TRBV2; the D gene is possibly TRBD1 (5 bases). Trimming removed 6 bases from V and 5 bases from J, with 14 bases in between. This CDR3 comprises 14 residues. CDR1 is SNHLY and CDR2 is FYNNEI in the germline V gene.

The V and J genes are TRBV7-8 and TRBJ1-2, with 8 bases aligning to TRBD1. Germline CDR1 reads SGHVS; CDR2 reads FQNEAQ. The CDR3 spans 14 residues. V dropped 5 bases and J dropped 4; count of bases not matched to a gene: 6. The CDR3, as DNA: TGTGCCAGCAGCAAGCGACAGGGGTTCTATGGCTACACCTTC. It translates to CASSKRQGFYGYTF.

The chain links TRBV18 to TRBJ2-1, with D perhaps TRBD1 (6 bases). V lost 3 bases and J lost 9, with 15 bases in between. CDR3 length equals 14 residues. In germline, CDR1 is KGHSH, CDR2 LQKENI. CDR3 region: CASSPNRAAVEQFF. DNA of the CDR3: TGTGCCAGCTCACCGAACAGGGCGGCCGTTGAGCAGTTCTTC.

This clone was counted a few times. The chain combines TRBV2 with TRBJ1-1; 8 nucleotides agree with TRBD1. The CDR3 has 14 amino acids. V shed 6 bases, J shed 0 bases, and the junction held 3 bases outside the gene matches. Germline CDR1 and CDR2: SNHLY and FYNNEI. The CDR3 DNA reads TGTGCCAGCAGGGGGGGACAGGTGAACACTGAAGCTTTCTTT. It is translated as CASRGGQVNTEAFF. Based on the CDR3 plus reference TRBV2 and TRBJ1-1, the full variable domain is EPEVTQTPSHQVTQMGQEVILRCVPISNHLYFYWYRQILGQKVEFLVSFYNNEISEKSEIFDDQFSVERPDGSNFTLKIRSTKLEDSAMYFCASRGGQVNTEAFFGQGTRLTVV.